This entry describes one TCR beta chain. After removal of 6 bases from V and 11 bases from J, the junction contained 10 bases not matched to a gene. Germline CDR1 reads MNHEY; CDR2 reads SMNVEV (reference sequence). The CDR3 extends over 14 amino acids. The PCR ran on 60 Vbeta and 13 Jbeta primers. Generated by immunoSEQ multiplex PCR, the TCRdb table keeps only in-frame clones and is missing some. The profile shows 150,000 to 200,000 clones, 85% of them singletons. This entry comes from a study of cytomegalovirus exposure and HLA in healthy donors. The rearrangement joins TRBV27 to TRBJ1-1; TRBD1 matches at 12 bases. The sample was PBMCs. The sequence was obtained from a woman between 45 and 60 years old in good health and CMV-seronegative. Here the CDR3 DNA reads TGTGCCAGCAGCCCCCGGGACAGGGGGCGTCGGGCTTTCTTT. Protein sequence: CASSPRDRGRRAFF.